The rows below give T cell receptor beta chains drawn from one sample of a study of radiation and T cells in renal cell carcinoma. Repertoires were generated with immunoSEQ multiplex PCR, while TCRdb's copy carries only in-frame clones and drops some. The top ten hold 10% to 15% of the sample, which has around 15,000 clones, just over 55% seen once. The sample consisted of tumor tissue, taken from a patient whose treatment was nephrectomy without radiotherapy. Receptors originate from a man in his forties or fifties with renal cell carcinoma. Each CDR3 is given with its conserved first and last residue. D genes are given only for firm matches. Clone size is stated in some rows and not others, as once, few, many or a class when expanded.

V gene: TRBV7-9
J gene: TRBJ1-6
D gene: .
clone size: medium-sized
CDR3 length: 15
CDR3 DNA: TGTGCCAGCAGCCCCCCGGGGGGGGATGATTCACCCCTCCACTTT
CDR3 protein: CASSPPGGDDSPLHF

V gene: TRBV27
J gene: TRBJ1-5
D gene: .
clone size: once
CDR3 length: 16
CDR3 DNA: TGTGCCAGCAGTCCTTACTCAAGGTATAGCAATCAGCCCCAGCATTTT
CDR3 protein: CASSPYSRYSNQPQHF

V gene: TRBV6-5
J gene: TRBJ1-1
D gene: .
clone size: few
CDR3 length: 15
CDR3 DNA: TGTGCCAGCAGTTACTCCGGGTTACGGGGAACTGAAGCTTTCTTT
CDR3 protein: CASSYSGLRGTEAFF

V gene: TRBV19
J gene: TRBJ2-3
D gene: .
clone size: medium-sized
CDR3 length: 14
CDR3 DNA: TGTGCCAGTAGTATAAAGATAGGGGCAGATACGCAGTATTTT
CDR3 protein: CASSIKIGADTQYF

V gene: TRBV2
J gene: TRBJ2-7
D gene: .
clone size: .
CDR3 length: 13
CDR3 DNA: TGTGCCAGCAGCGTAGGGCGATCCTACGAGCAGTACTTC
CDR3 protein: CASSVGRSYEQYF

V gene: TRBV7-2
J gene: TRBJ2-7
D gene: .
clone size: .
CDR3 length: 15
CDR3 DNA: TGTGCCAGCAGCTTATTCTACAGCAGCTCCTACGAGCAGTACTTC
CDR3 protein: CASSLFYSSSYEQYF

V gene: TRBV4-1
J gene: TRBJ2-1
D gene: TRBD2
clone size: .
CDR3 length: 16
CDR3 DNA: TGCGCCAGCAGCTCCCAAGCGGGGACGGCCTACAATGAGCAGTTCTTC
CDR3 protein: CASSSQAGTAYNEQFF

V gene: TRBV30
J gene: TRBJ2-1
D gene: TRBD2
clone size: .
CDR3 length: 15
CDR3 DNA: TGTGCCTTCGGCGTCCGGCTAGCGGGGGGAAATGAGCAGTTCTTC
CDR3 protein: CAFGVRLAGGNEQFF

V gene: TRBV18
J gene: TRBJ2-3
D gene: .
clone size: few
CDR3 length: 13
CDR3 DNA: TGTGCCAGCTCACCCCGCAGGGAAGATACGCAGTATTTT
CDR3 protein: CASSPRREDTQYF

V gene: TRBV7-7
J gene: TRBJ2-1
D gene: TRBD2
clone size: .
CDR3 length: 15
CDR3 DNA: TGTGCCAGCAGCTTATTTAGCGGGGGGAACAATGAGCAGTTCTTC
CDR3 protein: CASSLFSGGNNEQFF

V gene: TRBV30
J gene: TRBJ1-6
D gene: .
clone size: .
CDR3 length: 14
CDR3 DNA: TGTGCCTGGAGTGTATGGGGTCGAGGTTCACCCCTCCACTTT
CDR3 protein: CAWSVWGRGSPLHF

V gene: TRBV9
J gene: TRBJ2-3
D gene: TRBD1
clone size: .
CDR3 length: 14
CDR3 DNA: TGTGCCAGCACCCCGACAGGGTCGACAGATACGCAGTATTTT
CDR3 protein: CASTPTGSTDTQYF

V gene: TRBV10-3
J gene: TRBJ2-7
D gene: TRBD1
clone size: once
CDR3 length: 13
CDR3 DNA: TGTGCCAGCAGTTACGGGACAGGGAGCGAGCAGTACTTC
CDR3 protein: CASSYGTGSEQYF

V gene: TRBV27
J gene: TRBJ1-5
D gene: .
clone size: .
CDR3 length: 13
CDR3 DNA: TGTGCCAGCAGTCGGGCAGTCGATCAGCCCCAGCATTTT
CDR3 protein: CASSRAVDQPQHF

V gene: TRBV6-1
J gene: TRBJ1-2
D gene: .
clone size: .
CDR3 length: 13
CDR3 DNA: TGTGCCAGCATCGGAGACACCAACTATGGCTACACCTTC
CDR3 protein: CASIGDTNYGYTF

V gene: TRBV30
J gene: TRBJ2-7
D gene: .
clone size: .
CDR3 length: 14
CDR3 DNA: TGTGCCTGGAGCAGAAGGGAAAACTCCTACGAGCAGTACTTC
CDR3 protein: CAWSRRENSYEQYF

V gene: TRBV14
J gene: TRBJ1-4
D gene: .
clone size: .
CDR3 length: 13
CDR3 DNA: TGTGCCAGCAGCCCGACTTTTAATGAAAAACTGTTTTTT
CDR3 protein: CASSPTFNEKLFF

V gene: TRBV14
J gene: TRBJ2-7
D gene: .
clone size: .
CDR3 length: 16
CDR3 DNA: TGTGCCAGCAGCCCCACTGCGGGGTGGCCTACCTACGAGCAGTACTTC
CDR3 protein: CASSPTAGWPTYEQYF

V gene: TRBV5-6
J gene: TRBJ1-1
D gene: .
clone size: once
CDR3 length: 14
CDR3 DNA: TGTGCCAGCAGCCCCGACCCCTTTGGGACTGAAGCTTTCTTT
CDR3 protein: CASSPDPFGTEAFF

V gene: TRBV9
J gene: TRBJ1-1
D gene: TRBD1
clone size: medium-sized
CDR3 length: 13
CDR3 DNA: TGTGCCAGCAGCGTAGGTAGAGGGGGCGAAGCTTTCTTT
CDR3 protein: CASSVGRGGEAFF

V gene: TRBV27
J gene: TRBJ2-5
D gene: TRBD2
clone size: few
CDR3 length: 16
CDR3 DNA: TGTGCCAGCAGTTCCGCTAGCGGGAGCTTTCAAGAGACCCAGTACTTC
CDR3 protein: CASSSASGSFQETQYF

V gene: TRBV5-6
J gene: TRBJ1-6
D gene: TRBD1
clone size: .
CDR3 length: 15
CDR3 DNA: TGTGCCAGCACGGACAGGGCCATCTATAATTCACCCCTCCACTTT
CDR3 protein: CASTDRAIYNSPLHF

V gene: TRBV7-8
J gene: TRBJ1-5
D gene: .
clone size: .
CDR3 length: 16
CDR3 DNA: TGTGCCAGCAGACGGGGGCGCGCAGGGAGTAACCAGCCCCAGCATTTT
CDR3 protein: CASRRGRAGSNQPQHF

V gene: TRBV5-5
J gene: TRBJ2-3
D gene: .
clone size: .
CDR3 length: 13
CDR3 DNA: TGTGCCAGCAGCTTCGGGGGCTTAGATACGCAGTATTTT
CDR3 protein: CASSFGGLDTQYF

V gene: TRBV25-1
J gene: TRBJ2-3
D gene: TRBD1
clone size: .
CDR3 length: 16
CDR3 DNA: TGTGCCAGCAGCCCGACAGGGGCCCTCAGCACAGATACGCAGTATTTT
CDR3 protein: CASSPTGALSTDTQYF

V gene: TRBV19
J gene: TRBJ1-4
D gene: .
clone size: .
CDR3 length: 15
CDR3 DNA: TGTGCCAGTACCCCAGGTGCAGGGAGGTATGAAAAACTGTTTTTT
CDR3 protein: CASTPGAGRYEKLFF

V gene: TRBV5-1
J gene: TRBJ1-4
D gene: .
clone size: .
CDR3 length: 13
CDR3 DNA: TGCGCCAGCAGCGCCGGGGACAACGAAAAACTGTTTTTT
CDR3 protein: CASSAGDNEKLFF

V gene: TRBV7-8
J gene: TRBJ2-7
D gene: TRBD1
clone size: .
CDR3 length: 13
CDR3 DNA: TGTGCCAGCAGCTCCAGGGGGCGAAACGAGCAGTACTTC
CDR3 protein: CASSSRGRNEQYF

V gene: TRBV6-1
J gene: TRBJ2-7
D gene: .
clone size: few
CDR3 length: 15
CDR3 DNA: TGTGCCAGCAGCCTTCAGCCTTCATTAGCCTACGAGCAGTACTTC
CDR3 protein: CASSLQPSLAYEQYF

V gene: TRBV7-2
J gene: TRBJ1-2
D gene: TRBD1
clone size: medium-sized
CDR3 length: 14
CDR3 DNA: TGTGCCAGCAGCCCTGAGACAGGGAGGAAAGGCTACACCTTC
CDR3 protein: CASSPETGRKGYTF

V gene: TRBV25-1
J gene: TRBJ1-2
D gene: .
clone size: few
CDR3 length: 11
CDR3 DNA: TGTGCCAGCAGTGGGTACGGGCGGCCCACCTTC
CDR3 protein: CASSGYGRPTF

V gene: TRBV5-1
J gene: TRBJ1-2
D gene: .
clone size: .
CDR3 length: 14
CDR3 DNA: TGCGCCAGCAGCTTGGACAGCTCGAACTATGGCTACACCTTC
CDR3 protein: CASSLDSSNYGYTF

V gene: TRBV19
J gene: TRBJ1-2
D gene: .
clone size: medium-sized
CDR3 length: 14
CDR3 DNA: TGTGCCAGTAGTATAGATCTCCTGGCGGGAGGCTACACCTTC
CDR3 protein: CASSIDLLAGGYTF

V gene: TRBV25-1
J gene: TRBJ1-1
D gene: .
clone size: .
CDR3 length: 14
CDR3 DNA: TGTGCCAGCAGTGAAGGTCAGGTGAACACTGAAGCTTTCTTT
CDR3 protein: CASSEGQVNTEAFF

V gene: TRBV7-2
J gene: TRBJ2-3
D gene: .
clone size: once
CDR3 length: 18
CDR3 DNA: TGTGCCAGCAGCTTAGCGGGGGCGGCGGGGACCGGCGCAGATACGCAGTATTTT
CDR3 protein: CASSLAGAAGTGADTQYF

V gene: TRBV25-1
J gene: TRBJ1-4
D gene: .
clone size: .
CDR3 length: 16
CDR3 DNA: TGTGCCAGCAGTGGTCCCGGGACGGTGGACAGTGAAAAACTGTTTTTT
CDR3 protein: CASSGPGTVDSEKLFF

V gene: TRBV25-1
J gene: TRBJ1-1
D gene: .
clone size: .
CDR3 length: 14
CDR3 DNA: TGTGCCAGCAGTCACGGACGGTTTAACACTGAAGCTTTCTTT
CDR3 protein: CASSHGRFNTEAFF

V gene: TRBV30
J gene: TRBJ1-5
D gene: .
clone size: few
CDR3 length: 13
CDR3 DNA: TGTGCCTGGAGTGAAGGATCAGATCAGCCCCAGCATTTT
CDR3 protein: CAWSEGSDQPQHF

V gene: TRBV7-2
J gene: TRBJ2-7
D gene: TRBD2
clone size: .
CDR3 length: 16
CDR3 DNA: TGTGCCAGCAGCCTTATCGGGGGGGGGAGCTCCTACGAGCAGTACTTC
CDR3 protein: CASSLIGGGSSYEQYF

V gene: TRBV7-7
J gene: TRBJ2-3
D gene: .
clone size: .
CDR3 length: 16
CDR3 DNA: TGTGCCAGCAGCTTAGGGCGAGGTAGGGGGACAGATACGCAGTATTTT
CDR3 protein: CASSLGRGRGTDTQYF

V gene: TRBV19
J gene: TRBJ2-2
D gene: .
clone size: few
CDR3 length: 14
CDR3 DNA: TGTGCCAGTAGTAGGACAGATAACACCGGGGAGCTGTTTTTT
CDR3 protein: CASSRTDNTGELFF

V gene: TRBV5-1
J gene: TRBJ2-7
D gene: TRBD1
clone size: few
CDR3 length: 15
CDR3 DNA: TGCGCCAGCAGCTCGGGACAGGGGGCTTACCACGAGCAGTACTTC
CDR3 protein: CASSSGQGAYHEQYF

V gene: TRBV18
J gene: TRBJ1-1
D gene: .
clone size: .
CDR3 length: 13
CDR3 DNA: TGTGCCAGCTCGTCGGGGGTGGTAACTGAAGCTTTCTTT
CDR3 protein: CASSSGVVTEAFF

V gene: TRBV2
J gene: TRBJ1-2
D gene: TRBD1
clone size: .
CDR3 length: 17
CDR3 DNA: TGTGCCAGCAGTGAATTTCGAGGGGGGACAGCGAACTATGGCTACACCTTC
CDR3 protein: CASSEFRGGTANYGYTF

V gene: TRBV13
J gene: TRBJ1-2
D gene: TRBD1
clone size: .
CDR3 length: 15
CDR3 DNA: TGTGCCAGCAGCCCCGGACAGGCTCCTAACTATGGCTACACCTTC
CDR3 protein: CASSPGQAPNYGYTF